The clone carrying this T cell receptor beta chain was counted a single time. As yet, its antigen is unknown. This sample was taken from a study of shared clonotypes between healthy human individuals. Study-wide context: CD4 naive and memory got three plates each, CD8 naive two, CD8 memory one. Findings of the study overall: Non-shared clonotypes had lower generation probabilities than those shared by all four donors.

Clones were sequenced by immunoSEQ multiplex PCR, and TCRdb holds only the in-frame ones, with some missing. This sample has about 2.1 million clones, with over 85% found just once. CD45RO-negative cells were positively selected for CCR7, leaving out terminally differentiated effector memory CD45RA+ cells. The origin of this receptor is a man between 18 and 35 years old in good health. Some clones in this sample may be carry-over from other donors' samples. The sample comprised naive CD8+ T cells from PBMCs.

As DNA, the CDR3 is TGCGCCAGCAGTGTAGGCAAGAACACTGAAGCTTTCTTT. This translates into CASSVGKNTEAFF. The gene calls are TRBV10-1 and TRBJ1-1; D call uncertain. The CDR3 totals 13 residues. The V gene's germline CDR1 is WNHNN and CDR2 SYGVQD (reference sequence). Trimming pared 4 bases from V and 1 base from J, leaving 7 bases between.